The TCR beta chain under discussion was sequenced for a study of blood T cells in healthy people across ages. Study-level findings and limits: It was found that TCR beta diversity correlated strongly with the percentage of naive T cells.

A second about 7 to 11 cycle PCR used barcoded and J-beta primers. Via MiXCR, TCRdb re-called the 5' RACE reads, giving one row per CDR3 protein. The sample yields more than 650,000 distinct CDR3 sequences, approximately 22% seen once. From germline, CDR1 is SGHRS and CDR2 YFSETQ. CDR3 length equals 17 residues. V was shortened by 1 base and J by 8 bases, with 24 bases between the two germline ends. Total RNA was extracted at no less than 5.5 micrograms per sample. In its sample, this clonotype was seen a few times. Its antigen is unknown. The sample consisted of blood. J is TRBJ1-2 and V is TRBV5-1; D is perhaps TRBD1 (6 bases). This receptor was obtained from a man in his 70s in good health. The DNA for the CDR3 is TGCGCCAGCAGCTTGAGAGTGGGGGGGCCCGCCTATGGAGGCTACACCTTC. Protein sequence: CASSLRVGGPAYGGYTF.